The clone carrying this TCR beta chain is labeled medium-sized (0.01 to 0.1%). The antigen is undetermined. Thyroid surgery was preceded by no treatment in any patient. This record comes from a study of metastatic and nonmetastatic thyroid tumors. Study-wide results and caveats: Reports indicated that malignant thyroid tumors showed significantly higher TCR beta diversity than benign nodules did, in blood and tumor.

TCRdb recomputed clones from the PCR reads via MiXCR. The table includes some 8,400 clones, roughly 29% detected once. Germline V lookup: CDR1 MNHNS, CDR2 SASEGT. V shed 6 bases, J shed 5 bases, and the junction held 5 bases outside the gene matches. The CDR3 has 14 residues. Specimen: tumor tissue. The sequence was collected from a female donor with papillary thyroid cancer or a benign thyroid nodule (not recorded which). Some clones in this sample may be carry-over from other donors' samples. The J gene is TRBJ2-2, the V gene TRBV6-1, with TRBD2 matching over 8 bases. The CDR3, as DNA: TGTGCCAGCAGAGGGACTAGAGGAACCGGGGAGCTGTTTTTT. Protein sequence: CASRGTRGTGELFF.